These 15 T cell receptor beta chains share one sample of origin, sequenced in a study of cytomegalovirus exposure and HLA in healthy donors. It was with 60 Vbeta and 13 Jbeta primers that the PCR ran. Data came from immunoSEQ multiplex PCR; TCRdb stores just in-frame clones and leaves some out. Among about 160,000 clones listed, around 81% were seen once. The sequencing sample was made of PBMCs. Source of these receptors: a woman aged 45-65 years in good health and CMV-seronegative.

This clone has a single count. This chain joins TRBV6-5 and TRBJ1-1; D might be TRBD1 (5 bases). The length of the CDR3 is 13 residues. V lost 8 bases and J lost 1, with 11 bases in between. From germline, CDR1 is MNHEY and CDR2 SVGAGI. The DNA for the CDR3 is TGTGCCAGCCAAGGCCAGGGGAACACTGAAGCTTTCTTT. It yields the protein CASQGQGNTEAFF.

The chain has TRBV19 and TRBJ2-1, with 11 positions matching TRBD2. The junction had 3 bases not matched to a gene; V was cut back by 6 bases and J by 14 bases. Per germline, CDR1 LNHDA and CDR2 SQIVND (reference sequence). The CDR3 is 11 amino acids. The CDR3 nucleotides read TGTGCCAGTAGCGTAGCGGGAGGGAAGTTCTTC. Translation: CASSVAGGKFF.

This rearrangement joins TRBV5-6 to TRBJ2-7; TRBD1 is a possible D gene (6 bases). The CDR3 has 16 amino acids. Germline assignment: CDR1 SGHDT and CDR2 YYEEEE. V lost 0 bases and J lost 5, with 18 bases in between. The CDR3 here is CASSLGFRGSVNEQYF. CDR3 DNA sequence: TGTGCCAGCAGCTTGGGGTTTAGGGGGAGTGTGAACGAGCAGTACTTC.

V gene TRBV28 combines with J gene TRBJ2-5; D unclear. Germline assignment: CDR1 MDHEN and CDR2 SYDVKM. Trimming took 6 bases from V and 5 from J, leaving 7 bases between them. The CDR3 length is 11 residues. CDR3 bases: TGTGCCAGCAGATCTCTGGAGACCCAGTACTTC. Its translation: CASRSLETQYF.

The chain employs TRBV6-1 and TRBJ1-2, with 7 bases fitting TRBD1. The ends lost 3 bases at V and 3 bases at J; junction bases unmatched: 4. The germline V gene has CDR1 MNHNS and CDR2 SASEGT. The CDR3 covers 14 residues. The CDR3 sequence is CASSDSGGHYGYTF. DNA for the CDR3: TGTGCCAGCAGTGATTCAGGGGGTCACTATGGCTACACCTTC.

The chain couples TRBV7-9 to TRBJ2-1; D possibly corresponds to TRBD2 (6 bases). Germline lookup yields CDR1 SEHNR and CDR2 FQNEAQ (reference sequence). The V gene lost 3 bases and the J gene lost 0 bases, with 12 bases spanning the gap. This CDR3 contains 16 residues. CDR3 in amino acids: CASSFRGLSSYNEQFF. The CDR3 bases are TGTGCCAGCAGCTTCCGGGGGTTGTCCTCCTACAATGAGCAGTTCTTC.

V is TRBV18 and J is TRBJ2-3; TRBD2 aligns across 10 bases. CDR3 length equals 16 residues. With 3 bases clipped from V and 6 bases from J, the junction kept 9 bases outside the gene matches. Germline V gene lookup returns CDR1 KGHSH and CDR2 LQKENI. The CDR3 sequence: CASSPRTSGLGDTQYF. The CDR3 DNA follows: TGTGCCAGCTCACCCCGGACTAGCGGACTGGGGGATACGCAGTATTTT.

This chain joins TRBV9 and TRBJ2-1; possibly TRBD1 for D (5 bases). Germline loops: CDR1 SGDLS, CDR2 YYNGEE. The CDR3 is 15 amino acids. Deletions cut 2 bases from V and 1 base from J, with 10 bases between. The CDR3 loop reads CASSVGPESYNEQFF. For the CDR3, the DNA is TGTGCCAGCAGCGTGGGGCCTGAATCCTACAATGAGCAGTTCTTC.

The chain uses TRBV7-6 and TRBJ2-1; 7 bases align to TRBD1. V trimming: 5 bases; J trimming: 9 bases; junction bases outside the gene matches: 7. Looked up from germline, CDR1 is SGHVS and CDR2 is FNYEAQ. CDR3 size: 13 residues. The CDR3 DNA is TGTGCCAGCAGCGAACGAGGGGGCATTGAGCAGTTCTTC. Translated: CASSERGGIEQFF.

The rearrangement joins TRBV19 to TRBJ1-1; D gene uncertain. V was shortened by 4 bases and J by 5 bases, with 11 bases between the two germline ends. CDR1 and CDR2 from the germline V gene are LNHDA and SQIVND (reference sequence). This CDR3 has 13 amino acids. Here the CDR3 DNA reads TGTGCCAGTAGTACGGCAGCGGGGACTGAAGCTTTCTTT. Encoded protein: CASSTAAGTEAFF.

The CDR3 region has the DNA TGTGCCAGCAGCCGGTCACAGGGGCGGTCGTACAATGAGCAGTTCTTC. Translating it yields CASSRSQGRSYNEQFF. This sequence joins TRBV4-2 and TRBJ2-1; the match to TRBD1 covers 7 bases. The CDR3 consists of 16 residues. Germline CDR1 reads LGHNA; CDR2 reads YNFKEQ. V trimming: 4 bases; J trimming: 4 bases; junction bases outside the gene matches: 10.

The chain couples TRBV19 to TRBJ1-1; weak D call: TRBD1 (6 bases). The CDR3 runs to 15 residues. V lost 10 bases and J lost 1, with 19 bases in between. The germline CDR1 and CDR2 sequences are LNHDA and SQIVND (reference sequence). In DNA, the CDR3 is TGTGCCACAAGCCTCTCCGGGACACCGAACACTGAAGCTTTCTTT. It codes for CATSLSGTPNTEAFF.

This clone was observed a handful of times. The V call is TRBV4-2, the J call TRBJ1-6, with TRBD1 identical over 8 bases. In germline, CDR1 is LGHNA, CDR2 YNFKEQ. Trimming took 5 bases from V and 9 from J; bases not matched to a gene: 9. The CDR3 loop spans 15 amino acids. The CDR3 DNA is TGTGCCAGCAGCATCAAAGGACAGGGCTCTTCACCCCTCCACTTT. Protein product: CASSIKGQGSSPLHF.

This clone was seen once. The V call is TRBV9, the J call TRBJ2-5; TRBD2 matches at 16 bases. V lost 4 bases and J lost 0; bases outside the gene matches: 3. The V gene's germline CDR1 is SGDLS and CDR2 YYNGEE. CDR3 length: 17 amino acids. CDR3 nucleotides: TGTGCCAGCAGCCCGGGGACTAGCGGGGGGGACCAAGAGACCCAGTACTTC. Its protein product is CASSPGTSGGDQETQYF.

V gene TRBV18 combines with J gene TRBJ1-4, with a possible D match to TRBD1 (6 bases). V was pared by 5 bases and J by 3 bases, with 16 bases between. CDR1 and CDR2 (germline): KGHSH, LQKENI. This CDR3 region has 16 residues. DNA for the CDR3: TGTGCCAGCTCATCAAGGGGGTTCGGGGCTAATGAAAAACTGTTTTTT. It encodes CASSSRGFGANEKLFF.